The following is a T cell receptor (beta chain) sequence with its context. Antigen specificity is unknown. These data originate in a study of cytomegalovirus exposure and HLA in healthy donors. Overall study findings and caveats: Later analysis placed DRB1 highest and HLA-C lowest in TCR association rates, which differed by HLA locus.

13 Jbeta primers and 60 Vbeta primers were used for the PCR. In the original processing: In a later analysis, some 80 million unique TCR beta chains included roughly 11 million shared by two or more donors. Using immunoSEQ multiplex PCR, the repertoire was profiled, and TCRdb retains in-frame clones only, with some absent. D and trimming were read from the DNA, whereas the V and J calls and clone size are those reported in that table. The data contain 150,000 to 200,000 clones, around 80% of them singletons. This TCR came from a woman aged 40 to 50 in good health and CMV-seronegative. Material: PBMCs.

CDR3 residues: CATSRDLRDGYTF. DNA for the CDR3: TGTGCCACCAGCAGAGATCTCCGTGATGGCTACACCTTC. The chain recombines TRBV15 with TRBJ1-2; no firm D call. Germline-derived CDR1 and CDR2 are LNHNV and YYDKDF (reference sequence). V gave up 0 bases and J gave up 6 bases, with 8 bases separating them. The CDR3 is 13 residues long.